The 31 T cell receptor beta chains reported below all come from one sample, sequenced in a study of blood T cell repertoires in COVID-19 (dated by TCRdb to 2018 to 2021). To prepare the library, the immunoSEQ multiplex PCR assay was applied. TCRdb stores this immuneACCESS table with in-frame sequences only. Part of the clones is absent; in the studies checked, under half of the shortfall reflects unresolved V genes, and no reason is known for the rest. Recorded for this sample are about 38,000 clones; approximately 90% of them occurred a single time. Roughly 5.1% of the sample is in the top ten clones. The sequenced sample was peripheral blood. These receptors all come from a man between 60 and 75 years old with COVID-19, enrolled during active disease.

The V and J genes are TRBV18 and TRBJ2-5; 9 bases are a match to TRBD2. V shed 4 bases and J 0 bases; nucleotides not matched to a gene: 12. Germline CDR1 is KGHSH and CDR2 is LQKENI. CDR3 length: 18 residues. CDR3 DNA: TGTGCCAGCTCACAACAGAGAAGACTAGCGGTAAACCAAGAGACCCAGTACTTC. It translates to CASSQQRRLAVNQETQYF.

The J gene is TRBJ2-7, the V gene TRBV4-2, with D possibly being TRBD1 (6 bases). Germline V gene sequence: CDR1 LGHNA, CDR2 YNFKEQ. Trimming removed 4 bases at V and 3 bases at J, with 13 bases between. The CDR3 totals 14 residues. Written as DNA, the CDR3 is TGTGCCAGCAGCCGAGAATTAGGGGGCTACGAGCAGTACTTC. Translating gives CASSRELGGYEQYF.

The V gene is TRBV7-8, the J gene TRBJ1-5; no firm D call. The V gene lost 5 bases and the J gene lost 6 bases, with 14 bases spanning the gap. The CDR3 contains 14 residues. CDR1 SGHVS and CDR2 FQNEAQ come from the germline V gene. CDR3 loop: CASSRRREGQPQHF. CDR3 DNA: TGTGCCAGCAGCCGCCGGAGGGAGGGTCAGCCCCAGCATTTT.

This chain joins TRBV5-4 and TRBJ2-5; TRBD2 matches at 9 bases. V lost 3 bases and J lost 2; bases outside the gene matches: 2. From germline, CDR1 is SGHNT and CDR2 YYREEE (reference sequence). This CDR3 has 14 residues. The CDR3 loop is CASSSSGRQETQYF. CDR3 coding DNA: TGTGCCAGCAGCTCAAGCGGGAGGCAAGAGACCCAGTACTTC.

The CDR3 loop reads CASSLFFSENIQYF. The DNA for the CDR3 is TGTGCCAGCTCACTGTTTTTTTCAGAAAACATTCAGTACTTC. The rearrangement uses TRBV18 and TRBJ2-4; no firm D call. CDR3 length equals 14 residues. Germline values: CDR1 KGHSH, CDR2 LQKENI. V lost 4 bases to trimming and J lost 5 bases, with 12 bases between them.

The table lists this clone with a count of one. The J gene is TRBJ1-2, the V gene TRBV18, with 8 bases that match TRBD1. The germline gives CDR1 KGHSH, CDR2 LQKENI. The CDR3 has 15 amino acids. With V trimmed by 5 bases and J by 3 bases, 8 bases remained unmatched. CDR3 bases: TGTGCCAGCTCAGAGGCCCCACAGGGGGACTATGGCTACACCTTC. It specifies CASSEAPQGDYGYTF.

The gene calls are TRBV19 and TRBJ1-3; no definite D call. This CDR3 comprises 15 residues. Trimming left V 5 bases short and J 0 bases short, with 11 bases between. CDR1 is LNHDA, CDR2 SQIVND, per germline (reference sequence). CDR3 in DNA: TGTGCCAGTAGTCGAACAGCATCCTCTGGAAACACCATATATTTT. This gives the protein CASSRTASSGNTIYF.

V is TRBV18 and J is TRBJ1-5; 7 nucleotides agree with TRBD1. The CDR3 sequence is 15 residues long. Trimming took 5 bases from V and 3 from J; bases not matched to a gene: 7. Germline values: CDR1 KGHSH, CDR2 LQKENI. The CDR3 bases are TGTGCCAGCTCAAATACAGGGGCTGACAATCAGCCCCAGCATTTT. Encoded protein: CASSNTGADNQPQHF. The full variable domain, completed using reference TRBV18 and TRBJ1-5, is NAGVMQNPRHLVRRRGQEARLRCSPMKGHSHVYWYRQLPEEGLKFMVYLQKENIIDESGMPKERFSAEFPKEGPSILRIQQVVRGDSAAYFCASSNTGADNQPQHFGDGTRLSIL.

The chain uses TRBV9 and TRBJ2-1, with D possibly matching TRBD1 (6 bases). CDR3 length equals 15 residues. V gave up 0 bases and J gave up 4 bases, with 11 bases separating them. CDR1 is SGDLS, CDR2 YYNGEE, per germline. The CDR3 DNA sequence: TGTGCCAGCAGCGTAGTTCCGGACAGTTACAATGAGCAGTTCTTC. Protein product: CASSVVPDSYNEQFF.

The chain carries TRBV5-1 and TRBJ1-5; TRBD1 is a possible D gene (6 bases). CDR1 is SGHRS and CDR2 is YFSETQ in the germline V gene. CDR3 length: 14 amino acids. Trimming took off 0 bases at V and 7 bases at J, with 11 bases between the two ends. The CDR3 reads CASSLATGYQPQHF. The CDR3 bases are TGCGCCAGCAGCTTGGCAACAGGGTACCAGCCCCAGCATTTT.

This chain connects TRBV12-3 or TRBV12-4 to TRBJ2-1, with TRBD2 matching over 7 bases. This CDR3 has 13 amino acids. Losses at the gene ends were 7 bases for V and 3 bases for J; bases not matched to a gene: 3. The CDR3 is CASTWDYYNEQFF. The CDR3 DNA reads TGTGCCAGCACCTGGGACTACTACAATGAGCAGTTCTTC.

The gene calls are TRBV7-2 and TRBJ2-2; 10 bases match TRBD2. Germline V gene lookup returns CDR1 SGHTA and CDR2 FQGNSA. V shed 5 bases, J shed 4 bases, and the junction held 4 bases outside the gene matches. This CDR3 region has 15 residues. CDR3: CASSPTSGATGELFF. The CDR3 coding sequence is TGTGCCAGCAGCCCTACTAGCGGGGCCACCGGGGAGCTGTTTTTT.

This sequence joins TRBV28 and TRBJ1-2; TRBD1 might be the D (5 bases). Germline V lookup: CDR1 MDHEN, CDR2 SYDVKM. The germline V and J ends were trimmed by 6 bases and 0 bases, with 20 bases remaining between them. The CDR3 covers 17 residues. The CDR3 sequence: CASRLPSSGGANYGYTF. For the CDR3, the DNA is TGTGCCAGCAGGTTACCATCCTCCGGGGGTGCTAACTATGGCTACACCTTC.

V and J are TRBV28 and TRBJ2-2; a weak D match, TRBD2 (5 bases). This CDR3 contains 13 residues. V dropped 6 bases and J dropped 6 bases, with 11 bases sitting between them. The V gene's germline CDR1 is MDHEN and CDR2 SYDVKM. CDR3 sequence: CASRLVSAGELFF. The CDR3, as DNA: TGTGCCAGCAGGCTCGTTAGCGCCGGGGAGCTGTTTTTT.

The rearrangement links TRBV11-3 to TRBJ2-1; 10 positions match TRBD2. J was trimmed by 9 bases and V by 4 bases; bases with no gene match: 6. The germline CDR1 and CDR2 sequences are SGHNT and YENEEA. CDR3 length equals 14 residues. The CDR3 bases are TGTGCCAGCAGCTCTAGCGGGAGATTAGGTGAGCAGTTCTTC. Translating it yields CASSSSGRLGEQFF.

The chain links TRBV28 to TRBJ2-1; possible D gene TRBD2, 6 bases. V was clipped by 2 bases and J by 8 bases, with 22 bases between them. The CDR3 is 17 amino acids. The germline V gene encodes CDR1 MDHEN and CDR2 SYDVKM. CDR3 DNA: TGTGCCAGCAGTTTAAGTAGGGTCCGGGAGTTAAGCGATGAGCAGTTCTTC. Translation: CASSLSRVRELSDEQFF.

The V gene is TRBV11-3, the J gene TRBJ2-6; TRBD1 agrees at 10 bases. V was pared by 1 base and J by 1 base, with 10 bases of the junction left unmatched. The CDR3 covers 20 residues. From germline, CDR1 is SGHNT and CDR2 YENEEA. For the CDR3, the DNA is TGTGCCAGCAGCTTAGCCCGGTGGACAGGGGGTTATTCTGGGGCCAACGTCCTGACTTTC. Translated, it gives CASSLARWTGGYSGANVLTF.

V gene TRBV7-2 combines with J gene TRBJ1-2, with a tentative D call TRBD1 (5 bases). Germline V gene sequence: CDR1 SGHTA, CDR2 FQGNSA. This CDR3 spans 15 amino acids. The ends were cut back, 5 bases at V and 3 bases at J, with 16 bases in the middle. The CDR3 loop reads CASSIRSTGDYGYTF. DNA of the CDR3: TGTGCCAGCAGCATACGGAGCACAGGAGACTATGGCTACACCTTC.

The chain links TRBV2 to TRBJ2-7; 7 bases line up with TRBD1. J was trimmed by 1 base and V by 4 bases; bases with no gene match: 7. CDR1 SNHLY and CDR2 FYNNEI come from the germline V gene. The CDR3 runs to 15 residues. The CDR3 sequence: CASSATGQYSYEQYF. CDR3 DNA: TGTGCCAGCAGTGCGACGGGACAGTATTCCTACGAGCAGTACTTC.

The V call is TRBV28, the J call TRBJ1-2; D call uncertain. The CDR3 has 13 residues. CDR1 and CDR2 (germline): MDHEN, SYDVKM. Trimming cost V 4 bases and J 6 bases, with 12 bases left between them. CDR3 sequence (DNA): TGTGCCAGCAGTTCTCGGCGGGGTAATGGCTACACCTTC. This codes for CASSSRRGNGYTF.

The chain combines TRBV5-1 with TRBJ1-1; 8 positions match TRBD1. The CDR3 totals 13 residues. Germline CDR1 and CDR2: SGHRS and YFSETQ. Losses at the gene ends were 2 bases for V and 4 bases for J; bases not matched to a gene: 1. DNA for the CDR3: TGCGCCAGCAGCTTTACAGGGGGCACTGAAGCTTTCTTT. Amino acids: CASSFTGGTEAFF.

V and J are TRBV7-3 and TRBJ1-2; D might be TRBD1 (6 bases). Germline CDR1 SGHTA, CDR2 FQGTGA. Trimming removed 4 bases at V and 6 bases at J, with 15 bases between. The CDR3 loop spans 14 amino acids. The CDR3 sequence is CASSSSQGRDGYTF. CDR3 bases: TGTGCCAGCAGCTCCTCACAGGGAAGGGATGGCTACACCTTC. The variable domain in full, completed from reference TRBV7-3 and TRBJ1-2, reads GAGVSQTPSNKVTEKGKYVELRCDPISGHTALYWYRQSLGQGPEFLIYFQGTGAADDSGLPNDRFFAVRPEGSVSTLKIQRTERGDSAVYLCASSSSQGRDGYTFGSGTRLTVV.

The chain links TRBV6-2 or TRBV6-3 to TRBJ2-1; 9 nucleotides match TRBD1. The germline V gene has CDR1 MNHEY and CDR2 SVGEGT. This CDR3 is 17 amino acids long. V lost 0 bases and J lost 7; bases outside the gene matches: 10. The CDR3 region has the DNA TGTGCCAGCAGTTACTCCCGCACGGGACAGGGTGGTAATGAGCAGTTCTTC. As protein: CASSYSRTGQGGNEQFF.

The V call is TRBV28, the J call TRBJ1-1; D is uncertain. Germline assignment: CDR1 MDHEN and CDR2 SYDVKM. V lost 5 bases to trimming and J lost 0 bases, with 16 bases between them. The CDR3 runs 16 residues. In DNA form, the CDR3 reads TGTGCCAGCAGTCGGGATTCCGAAAGAATGAACACTGAAGCTTTCTTT. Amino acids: CASSRDSERMNTEAFF.

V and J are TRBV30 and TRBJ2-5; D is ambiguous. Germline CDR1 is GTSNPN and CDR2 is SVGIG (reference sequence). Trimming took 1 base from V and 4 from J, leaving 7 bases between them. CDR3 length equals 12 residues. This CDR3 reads CAWSALGETQYF. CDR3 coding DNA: TGTGCCTGGAGTGCCCTAGGAGAGACCCAGTACTTC.

This chain's CDR3 is CASSPTVDSNTEAFF. CDR3 nucleotide sequence: TGCGCCAGCAGCCCCACGGTTGACTCGAACACTGAAGCTTTCTTT. The rearrangement uses TRBV4-1 and TRBJ1-1; D gene unclear. Looked up from germline, CDR1 is MGHRA and CDR2 is YSYEKL. Trimming stripped 4 bases from V and 1 base from J, with 13 bases between. The CDR3 runs to 15 residues.

CDR3 coding DNA: TGTGCCAGCAGTAGGACTAGCGGTTCCTACGAGCAGTACTTC. Translated, it gives CASSRTSGSYEQYF. The rearrangement links TRBV6-2 or TRBV6-3 to TRBJ2-7; 10 bases agree with TRBD2. V shed 5 bases and J 1 base; nucleotides not matched to a gene: 2. Germline CDR1 MNHEY, CDR2 SVGEGT. The CDR3 length is 14 residues.

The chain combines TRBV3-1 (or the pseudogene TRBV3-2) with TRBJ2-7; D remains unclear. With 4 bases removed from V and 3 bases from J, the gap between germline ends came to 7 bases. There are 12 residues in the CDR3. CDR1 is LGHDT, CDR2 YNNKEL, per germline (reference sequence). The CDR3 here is CASSLLNYEQYF. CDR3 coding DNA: TGTGCCAGCAGCCTTCTAAACTACGAGCAGTACTTC.

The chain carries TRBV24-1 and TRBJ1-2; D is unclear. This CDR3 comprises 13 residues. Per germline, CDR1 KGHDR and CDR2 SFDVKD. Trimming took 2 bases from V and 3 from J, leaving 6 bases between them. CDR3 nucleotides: TGTGCCACCAGTGATTACTTGGACTATGGCTACACCTTC. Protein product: CATSDYLDYGYTF.

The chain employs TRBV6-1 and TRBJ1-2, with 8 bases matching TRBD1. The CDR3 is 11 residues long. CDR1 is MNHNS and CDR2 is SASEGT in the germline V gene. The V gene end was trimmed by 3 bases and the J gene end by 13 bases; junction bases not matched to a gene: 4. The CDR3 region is CASSDGQGRTF. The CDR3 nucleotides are TGTGCCAGCAGTGATGGACAGGGTCGCACCTTC.

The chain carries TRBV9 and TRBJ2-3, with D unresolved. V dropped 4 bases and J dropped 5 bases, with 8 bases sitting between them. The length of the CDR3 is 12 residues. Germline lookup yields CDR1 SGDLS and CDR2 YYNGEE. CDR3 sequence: CASSSRGDTQYF. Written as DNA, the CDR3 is TGTGCCAGCAGCTCAAGAGGAGATACGCAGTATTTT.